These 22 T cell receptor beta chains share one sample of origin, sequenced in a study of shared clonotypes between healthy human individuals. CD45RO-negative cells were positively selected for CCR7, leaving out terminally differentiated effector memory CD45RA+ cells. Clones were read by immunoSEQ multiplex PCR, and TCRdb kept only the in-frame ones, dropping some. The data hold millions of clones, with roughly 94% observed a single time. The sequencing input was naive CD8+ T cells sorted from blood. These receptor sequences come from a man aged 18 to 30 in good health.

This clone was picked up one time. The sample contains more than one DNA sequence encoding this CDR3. Written as DNA, the CDR3 is TGTGCCAGCTCGGGACAGGGGTTTTACGAGCAGTACTTC. It is translated as CASSGQGFYEQYF. The rearrangement uses TRBV27 and TRBJ2-7; 10 bases are shared with TRBD1. Germline V gene data show CDR1 as MNHEY and CDR2 as SMNVEV (reference sequence). V lost 8 bases, J lost 4 bases, and 5 bases stayed unmatched. The CDR3 totals 13 residues.

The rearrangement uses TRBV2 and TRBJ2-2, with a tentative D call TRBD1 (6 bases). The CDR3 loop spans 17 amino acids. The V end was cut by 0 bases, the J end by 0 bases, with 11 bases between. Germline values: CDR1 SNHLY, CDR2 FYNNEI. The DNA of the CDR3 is TGTGCCAGCAGTGAAGCCACGGGGACACCGAACACCGGGGAGCTGTTTTTT. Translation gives CASSEATGTPNTGELFF.

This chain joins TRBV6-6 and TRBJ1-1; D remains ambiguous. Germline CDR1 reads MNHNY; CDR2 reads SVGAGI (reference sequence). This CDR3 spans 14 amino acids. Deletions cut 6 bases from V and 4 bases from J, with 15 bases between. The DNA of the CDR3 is TGTGCCAGCAGGATAGGGAGCGCAAGCACTGAAGCTTTCTTT. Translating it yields CASRIGSASTEAFF.

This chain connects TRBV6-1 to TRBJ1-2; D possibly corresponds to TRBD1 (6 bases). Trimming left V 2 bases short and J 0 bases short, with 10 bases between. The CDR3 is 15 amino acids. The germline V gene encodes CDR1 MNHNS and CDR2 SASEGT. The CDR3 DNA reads TGTGCCAGCAGTGAAATTCAGGGGCCTAACTATGGCTACACCTTC. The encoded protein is CASSEIQGPNYGYTF.

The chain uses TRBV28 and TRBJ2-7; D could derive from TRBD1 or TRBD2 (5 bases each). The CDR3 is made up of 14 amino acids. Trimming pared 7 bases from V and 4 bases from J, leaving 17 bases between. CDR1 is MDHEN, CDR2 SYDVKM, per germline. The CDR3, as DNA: TGTGCCAGCAAGCCGGGACCGCTCTTTTACGAGCAGTACTTC. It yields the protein CASKPGPLFYEQYF.

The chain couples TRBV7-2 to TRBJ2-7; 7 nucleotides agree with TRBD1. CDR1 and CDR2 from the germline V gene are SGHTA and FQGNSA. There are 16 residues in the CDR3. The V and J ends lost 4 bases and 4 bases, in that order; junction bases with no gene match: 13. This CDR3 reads CASSYGTAGSLYEQYF. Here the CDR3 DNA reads TGTGCCAGCAGCTACGGGACAGCTGGGAGCTTATACGAGCAGTACTTC.

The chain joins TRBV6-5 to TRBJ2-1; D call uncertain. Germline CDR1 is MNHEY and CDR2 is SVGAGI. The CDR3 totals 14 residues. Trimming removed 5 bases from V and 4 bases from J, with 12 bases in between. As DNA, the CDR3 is TGTGCCAGCAGTGGAATGGTAACGTACAATGAGCAGTTCTTC. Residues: CASSGMVTYNEQFF.

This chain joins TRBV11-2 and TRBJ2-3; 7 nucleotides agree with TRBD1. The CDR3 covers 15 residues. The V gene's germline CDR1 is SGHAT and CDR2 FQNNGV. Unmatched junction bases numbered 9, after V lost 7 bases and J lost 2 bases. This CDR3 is CASTVHRGNTDTQYF. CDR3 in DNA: TGTGCCAGCACCGTCCACAGGGGCAACACAGATACGCAGTATTTT.

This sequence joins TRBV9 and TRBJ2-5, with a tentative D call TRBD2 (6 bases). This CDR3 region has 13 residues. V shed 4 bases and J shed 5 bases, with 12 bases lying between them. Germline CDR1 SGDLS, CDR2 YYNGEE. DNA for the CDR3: TGTGCCAGCAGCTCTGCGGGGTTTGAGACCCAGTACTTC. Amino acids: CASSSAGFETQYF.

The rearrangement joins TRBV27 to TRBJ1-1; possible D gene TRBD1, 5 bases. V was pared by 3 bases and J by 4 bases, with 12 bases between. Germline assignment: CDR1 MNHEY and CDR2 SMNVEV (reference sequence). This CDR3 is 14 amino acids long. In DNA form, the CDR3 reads TGTGCCAGCAGTTTCGGGGCTTGGGGCACTGAAGCTTTCTTT. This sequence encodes CASSFGAWGTEAFF.

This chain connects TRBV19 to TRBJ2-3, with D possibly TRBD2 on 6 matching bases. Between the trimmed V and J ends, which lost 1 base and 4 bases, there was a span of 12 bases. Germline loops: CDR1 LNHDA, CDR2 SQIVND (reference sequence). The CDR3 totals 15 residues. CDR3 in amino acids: CASSIAGDPPDTQYF. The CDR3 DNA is TGTGCCAGTAGTATAGCGGGAGATCCGCCAGATACGCAGTATTTT.

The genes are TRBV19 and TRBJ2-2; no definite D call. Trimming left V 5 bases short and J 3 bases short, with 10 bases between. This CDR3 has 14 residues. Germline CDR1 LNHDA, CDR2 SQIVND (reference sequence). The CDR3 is CASSRGWDTGELFF. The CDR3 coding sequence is TGTGCCAGTAGTCGTGGATGGGACACCGGGGAGCTGTTTTTT.

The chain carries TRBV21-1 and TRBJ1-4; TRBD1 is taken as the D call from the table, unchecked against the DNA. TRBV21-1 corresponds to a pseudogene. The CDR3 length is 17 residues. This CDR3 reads CASSKVGASPTNEKLFF. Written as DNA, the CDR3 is TGTGCCAGCAGCAAAGTGGGCGCGTCTCCAACTAATGAAAAACTGTTTTTT.

The CDR3 coding sequence is TGTGCCAGCAGCTATGCGACAGGGAACACCGGGGAGCTGTTTTTT. It translates to CASSYATGNTGELFF. The chain has TRBV7-3 and TRBJ2-2, with D possibly matching TRBD1 (6 bases). V dropped 4 bases and J dropped 1 base, with 10 bases sitting between them. Germline lookup yields CDR1 SGHTA and CDR2 FQGTGA. This CDR3 region has 15 residues.

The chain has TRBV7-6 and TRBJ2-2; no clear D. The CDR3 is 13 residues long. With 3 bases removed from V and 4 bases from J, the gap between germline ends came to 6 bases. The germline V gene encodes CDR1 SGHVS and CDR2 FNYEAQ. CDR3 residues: CASSFDVTGELFF. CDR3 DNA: TGTGCCAGCAGCTTTGATGTCACCGGGGAGCTGTTTTTT.

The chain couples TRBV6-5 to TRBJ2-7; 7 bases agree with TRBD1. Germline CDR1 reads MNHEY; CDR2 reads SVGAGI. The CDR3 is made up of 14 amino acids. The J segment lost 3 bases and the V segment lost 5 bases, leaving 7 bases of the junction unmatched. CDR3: CASSPAGTDYEQYF. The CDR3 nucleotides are TGTGCCAGCAGTCCCGCCGGGACAGACTACGAGCAGTACTTC.

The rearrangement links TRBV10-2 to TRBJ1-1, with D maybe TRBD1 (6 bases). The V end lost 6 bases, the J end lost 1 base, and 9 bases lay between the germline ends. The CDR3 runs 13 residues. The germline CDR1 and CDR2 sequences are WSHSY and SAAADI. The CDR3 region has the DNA TGCGCCAGCAGAAGGACAGAGAACACTGAAGCTTTCTTT. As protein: CASRRTENTEAFF.

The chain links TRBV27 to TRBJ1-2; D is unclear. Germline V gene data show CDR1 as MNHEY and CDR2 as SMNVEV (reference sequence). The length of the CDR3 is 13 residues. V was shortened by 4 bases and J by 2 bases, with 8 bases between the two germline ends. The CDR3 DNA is TGTGCCAGCAGTTCCCGGTACAACTATGGCTACACCTTC. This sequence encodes CASSSRYNYGYTF.

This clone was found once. The CDR3 region has the DNA TGCGCCAGCAGCCAAGATTGGAAGGGACTCTACGAGCAGTACTTC. This encodes CASSQDWKGLYEQYF. The chain carries TRBV4-3 and TRBJ2-7; a weak D match, TRBD2 (6 bases). The germline CDR1 and CDR2 sequences are LGHNA and YSLEER. This CDR3 has 15 amino acids. V shed 0 bases and J shed 3 bases, with 12 bases lying between them.

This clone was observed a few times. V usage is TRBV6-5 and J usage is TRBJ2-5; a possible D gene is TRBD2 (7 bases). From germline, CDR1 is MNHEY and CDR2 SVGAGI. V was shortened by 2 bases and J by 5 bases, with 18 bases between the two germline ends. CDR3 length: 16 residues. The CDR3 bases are TGTGCCAGCAGTTACGCTGGTATCGGGGGGCAGGAGACCCAGTACTTC. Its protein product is CASSYAGIGGQETQYF.

The CDR3 sequence is CASSQELRDLYSTGELFF. CDR3 nucleotides: TGCGCCAGCAGCCAAGAGTTGCGGGACCTGTATTCGACCGGGGAGCTGTTTTTT. The V gene is TRBV4-3, the J gene TRBJ2-2; tentatively, D is TRBD2 (6 bases). The CDR3 length is 18 residues. The germline V gene encodes CDR1 LGHNA and CDR2 YSLEER. Between the trimmed V and J ends, which lost 0 bases and 5 bases, there was a span of 19 bases.

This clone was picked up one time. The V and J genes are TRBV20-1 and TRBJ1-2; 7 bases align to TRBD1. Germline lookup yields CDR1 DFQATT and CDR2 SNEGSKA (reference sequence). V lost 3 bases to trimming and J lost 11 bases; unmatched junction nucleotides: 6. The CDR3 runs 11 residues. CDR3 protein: CSARTGILYTF. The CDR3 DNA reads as TGCAGTGCTAGGACAGGGATTCTATACACCTTC.